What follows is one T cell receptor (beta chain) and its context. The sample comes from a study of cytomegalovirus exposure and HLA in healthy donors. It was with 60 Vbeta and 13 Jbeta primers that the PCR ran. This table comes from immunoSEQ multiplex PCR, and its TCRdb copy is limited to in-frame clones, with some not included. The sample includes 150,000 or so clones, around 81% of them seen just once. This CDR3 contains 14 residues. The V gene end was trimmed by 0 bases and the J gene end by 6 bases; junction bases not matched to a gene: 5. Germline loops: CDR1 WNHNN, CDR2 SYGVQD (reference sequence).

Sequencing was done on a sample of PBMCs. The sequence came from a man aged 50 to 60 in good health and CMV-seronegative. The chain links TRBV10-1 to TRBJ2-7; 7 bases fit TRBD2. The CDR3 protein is CASSESWGGSEQYF. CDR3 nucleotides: TGCGCCAGCAGTGAGTCCTGGGGGGGGAGCGAGCAGTACTTC.